This T cell receptor beta chain came from a study of T cells after yellow fever vaccination. Study-level results: Clonotypes found in both CD4 and CD8 compartments made up a small share. Peaking on day 5 versus 15, the secondary response was faster but weaker.

The CDR3 runs 15 residues. V was cut by 6 bases and J by 7 bases, with 21 bases left in between. Germline CDR1 MNHNS, CDR2 SASEGT. As for this clonotype: What it recognizes is unknown.

The TCR cDNA carried a universal primer site and UMIs from 5'RACE template switching. TCRdb reprocessed the 5' RACE reads with MiXCR, giving one entry per CDR3 protein. The sample contains approximately 510,000 distinct CDR3 sequences, just over 20% of which appear only once. This sequence originates from a man between 18 and 35 years old who received the YFV17D yellow fever vaccine. The starting material was PBMCs, obtained roughly 23 days after the first yellow fever vaccination. This rearrangement joins TRBV6-1 to TRBJ1-2, with a possible D match to TRBD1 (5 bases). CDR3: CASRSGIWQGFGYTF. The CDR3 DNA reads TGTGCCAGCAGGTCGGGGATCTGGCAGGGCTTTGGCTACACCTTC.